This is a list of T cell receptor beta chains from one sample in a study of T cells in localized non-small cell lung cancer. Measured with immunoSEQ multiplex PCR; TCRdb has only the in-frame clones, and not every one. This table has about a thousand clones, 33% appearing once. This specimen was lung tumor tissue, taken before any cancer treatment. These receptors came from a male donor aged 60 or over with stage II squamous cell lung carcinoma. Each CDR3 is given with its conserved first and last residue. The D gene is left open where the match is weak. Size is omitted from some rows. Given values are once, few, many or a class for expanded clones.

J | D | V | size | length | CDR3 | DNA
TRBJ1-2 | . | TRBV9 | few | 13 | CASSSRGDYGYTF | TGTGCCAGCAGCTCGAGGGGGGACTATGGCTACACCTTC
TRBJ2-3 | . | TRBV28 | . | 12 | CASQGSTDTQYF | TGTGCCAGTCAGGGGAGCACAGATACGCAGTATTTT
TRBJ1-5 | TRBD1 | TRBV28 | . | 16 | CASSFGGGPSNQPQHF | TGTGCCAGCAGTTTTGGAGGGGGCCCGTCCAATCAGCCCCAGCATTTT
TRBJ2-7 | TRBD1 | TRBV9 | few | 15 | CASSVGHRGRNEQYF | TGTGCCAGCAGCGTAGGTCACAGGGGGCGGAACGAGCAGTACTTC
TRBJ2-2 | . | TRBV6-8 | few | 13 | CASSYRLPGELFF | TGTGCCAGCAGTTACAGACTACCCGGGGAGCTGTTTTTT
TRBJ1-5 | TRBD1 | TRBV19 | . | 18 | CASSIVGGTGGSNQPQHF | TGTGCCAGTAGTATAGTAGGAGGGACAGGGGGGAGCAATCAGCCCCAGCATTTT